Listed here are 17 T cell receptor beta chains from one sample, sequenced in a study of T cell responses to AZD1222 COVID-19 vaccine. Clones were read by immunoSEQ multiplex PCR, and TCRdb kept only the in-frame ones, dropping some. The table records over 200,000 clones, roughly 94% of them present only once. The source material was peripheral blood, sampled 28 days after the second dose of the MenACWY control vaccine. The receptor set was obtained from an adult who received the MenACWY meningococcal vaccine as a control.

The chain links TRBV5-4 to TRBJ2-4; weak D call: TRBD1 (5 bases). The CDR3 is made up of 15 amino acids. The germline V gene encodes CDR1 SGHNT and CDR2 YYREEE (reference sequence). V was pared by 0 bases and J by 7 bases, with 14 bases between. DNA of the CDR3: TGTGCCAGCAGCTTGGTAGGTCAGGGTGGCAACATTCAGTACTTC. Protein product: CASSLVGQGGNIQYF.

This clone was observed a single time. The rearrangement joins TRBV14 to TRBJ1-5; D call uncertain. The germline gives CDR1 SGHDN, CDR2 FVKESK. The V gene lost 4 bases and the J gene lost 7 bases, with 11 bases spanning the gap. The CDR3 extends over 13 amino acids. Written as DNA, the CDR3 is TGTGCCAGCAGCCGAGAGTTTCGGCAGCCCCAGCATTTT. Encoded protein: CASSREFRQPQHF. The full variable domain, its missing parts supplied by reference TRBV14 and TRBJ1-5, is EAGVTQFPSHSVIEKGQTVTLRCDPISGHDNLYWYRRVMGKEIKFLLHFVKESKQDESGMPNNRFLAERTGGTYSTLKVQPAELEDSGVYFCASSREFRQPQHFGDGTRLSIL.

The CDR3: CASSSRLAPYEQYF. The DNA of the CDR3 is TGTGCCAGCAGCTCAAGACTAGCGCCCTACGAGCAGTACTTC. V usage is TRBV11-3 and J usage is TRBJ2-7, with 8 bases aligning to TRBD2. Germline V lookup: CDR1 SGHNT, CDR2 YENEEA. Trimming removed 4 bases from V and 2 bases from J; junction bases left unmatched: 4. The CDR3 is 14 residues long.

The chain joins TRBV5-4 to TRBJ2-1; D uncertain. The CDR3 spans 13 residues. Trimming removed 7 bases from V and 10 bases from J, with 18 bases in between. Per the germline V gene, CDR1 is SGHNT and CDR2 is YYREEE (reference sequence). In DNA, the CDR3 is TGTGCCAGCGAACGCCGGACGGACGAGGAGCAGTTCTTC. Its translation is CASERRTDEEQFF.

The chain has TRBV5-4 and TRBJ1-2; TRBD1 matches 8 bases. The V gene's germline CDR1 is SGHNT and CDR2 YYREEE (reference sequence). This CDR3 spans 15 amino acids. V lost 5 bases to trimming and J lost 0 bases; unmatched junction nucleotides: 6. Written as DNA, the CDR3 is TGTGCCAGCAGAAGCGGACAGGGAACTAACTATGGCTACACCTTC. Amino acids: CASRSGQGTNYGYTF.

The V gene is TRBV11-1, the J gene TRBJ1-2, with 8 bases identical to TRBD1. V lost 3 bases to trimming and J lost 8 bases; unmatched junction nucleotides: 8. This CDR3 has 14 amino acids. Per the germline V gene, CDR1 is SGHAT and CDR2 is FQDESV (reference sequence). CDR3 in DNA: TGTGCCAGCAGCTTGTCAGGGGGCGATGAAGGCTACACCTTC. It yields the protein CASSLSGGDEGYTF.

As regards this clone: One junction end does not reproduce the germline sequence, and a read error may be involved. V gene TRBV5-1 combines with J gene TRBJ2-1; D gene ambiguous. CDR1 and CDR2 from the germline V gene are SGHRS and YFSETQ. The CDR3 length is 15 residues. The CDR3 nucleotides read TGCGCCAGCAGCTTGGAACCCGCCTCCAACAATGAGCAGTTCTTC. Protein sequence: CASSLEPASNNEQFF.

This clone was seen once. The chain employs TRBV7-2 and TRBJ2-2; 10 bases are a match to TRBD1. Per the germline V gene, CDR1 is SGHTA and CDR2 is FQGNSA. The CDR3 covers 16 residues. V lost 3 bases and J lost 4; bases outside the gene matches: 5. In nucleotides, the CDR3 is TGTGCCAGCAGCTTCGGGACAGGGGTTTTCACCGGGGAGCTGTTTTTT. Translated: CASSFGTGVFTGELFF.

This clone appeared a single time. V usage is TRBV12-3 or TRBV12-4 and J usage is TRBJ2-4; no reliable D call. V gave up 5 bases and J gave up 6 bases, with 8 bases separating them. The CDR3 contains 12 residues. CDR3 loop: CASSPGRNIQYF. The CDR3 nucleotides are TGTGCCAGCAGTCCGGGCCGAAACATTCAGTACTTC.

This chain uses TRBV5-1 with TRBJ2-2; D is uncertain. Trimming stripped 0 bases from V and 2 bases from J, with 8 bases between. The germline gives CDR1 SGHRS, CDR2 YFSETQ. The CDR3 is made up of 15 amino acids. CDR3 protein: CASSLVPLNTGELFF. Written as DNA, the CDR3 is TGCGCCAGCAGCTTGGTTCCACTCAACACCGGGGAGCTGTTTTTT.

The chain links TRBV19 to TRBJ2-5; possibly TRBD1 for D (5 bases). This CDR3 region has 16 residues. The germline V gene encodes CDR1 LNHDA and CDR2 SQIVND (reference sequence). V was cut by 3 bases and J by 1 base, with 15 bases left in between. The CDR3, as DNA: TGTGCCAGTAGTATTTCAGGGTTAGGGCTCCAAGAGACCCAGTACTTC. It yields the protein CASSISGLGLQETQYF.

This chain joins TRBV7-9 and TRBJ2-1; no clear D. Germline V CDR1 and CDR2: SEHNR, FQNEAQ (reference sequence). Between the trimmed V and J ends, which lost 6 bases and 10 bases, there was a span of 10 bases. The CDR3 covers 11 residues. CDR3 loop: CASRMKGEQFF. In DNA, the CDR3 is TGTGCCAGCAGAATGAAGGGAGAGCAGTTCTTC.

CDR3 protein: CASSDRTGDNSPLHF. DNA for the CDR3: TGTGCCAGCAGTGACAGGACAGGGGACAATTCACCCCTCCACTTT. The chain couples TRBV6-1 to TRBJ1-6, with 9 bases lining up with TRBD1. This CDR3 is 15 amino acids long. Per the germline V gene, CDR1 is MNHNS and CDR2 is SASEGT. V was pared by 3 bases and J by 7 bases, with 4 bases of the junction left unmatched.

The CDR3 region is CASNRESHNEQFF. Written as DNA, the CDR3 is TGTGCCAGCAACCGGGAATCCCACAATGAGCAGTTCTTC. The chain couples TRBV2 to TRBJ2-1; D possibly corresponds to TRBD2 (5 bases). With 7 bases removed from V and 5 bases from J, the gap between germline ends came to 12 bases. Germline values: CDR1 SNHLY, CDR2 FYNNEI. The CDR3 sequence is 13 residues long.

The J gene is TRBJ1-5, the V gene TRBV6-2 or TRBV6-3; TRBD1 matches 9 bases. With 6 bases clipped from V and 0 bases from J, the junction kept 9 bases outside the gene matches. CDR1 and CDR2 (germline): MNHEY, SVGEGT. The CDR3 is 17 residues long. CDR3 nucleotide sequence: TGTGCCAGCAGACCTCCGGGACAGGGTGGTAGCAATCAGCCCCAGCATTTT. As protein: CASRPPGQGGSNQPQHF.

This chain links TRBV3-1 (or the pseudogene TRBV3-2) with TRBJ2-7; 9 bases match TRBD1. CDR1 and CDR2 (germline): LGHDT, YNNKEL (reference sequence). This CDR3 is built from 14 residues. The trim removed 4 bases at V and 5 bases at J, leaving 6 bases unmatched. The CDR3 DNA sequence: TGTGCCAGCAGCCCGGGACAGGGTGCGGACGAGCAGTACTTC. Translating gives CASSPGQGADEQYF.

The V call is TRBV6-6, the J call TRBJ1-1, with 10 positions matching TRBD1. The V and J ends lost 5 bases and 2 bases, in that order; junction bases with no gene match: 5. Germline lookup yields CDR1 MNHNY and CDR2 SVGAGI (reference sequence). The CDR3 runs to 15 residues. The chain's CDR3 is CASSARQGANTEAFF. The CDR3 DNA reads TGTGCCAGCAGTGCCCGACAGGGGGCTAACACTGAAGCTTTCTTT.